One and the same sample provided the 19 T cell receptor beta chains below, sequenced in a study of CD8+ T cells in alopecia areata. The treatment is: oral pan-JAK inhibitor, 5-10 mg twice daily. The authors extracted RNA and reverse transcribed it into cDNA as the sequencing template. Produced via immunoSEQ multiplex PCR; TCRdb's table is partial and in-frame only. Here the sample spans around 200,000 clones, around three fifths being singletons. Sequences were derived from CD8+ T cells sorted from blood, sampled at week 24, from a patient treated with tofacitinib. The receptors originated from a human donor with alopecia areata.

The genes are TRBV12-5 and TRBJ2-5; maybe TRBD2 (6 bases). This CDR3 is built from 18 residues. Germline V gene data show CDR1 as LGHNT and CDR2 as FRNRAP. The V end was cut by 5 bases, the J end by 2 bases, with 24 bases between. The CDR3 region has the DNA TGTGCTAGTGGTCTCTCGTGGGGGGACGAGGGAACACAAGAGACCCAGTACTTC. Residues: CASGLSWGDEGTQETQYF. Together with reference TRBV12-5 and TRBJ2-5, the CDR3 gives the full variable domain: DARVTQTPRHKVTEMGQEVTMRCQPILGHNTVFWYRQTMMQGLELLAYFRNRAPLDDSGMPKDRFSAEMPDATLATLKIQPSEPRDSAVYFCASGLSWGDEGTQETQYFGPGTRLLVL.

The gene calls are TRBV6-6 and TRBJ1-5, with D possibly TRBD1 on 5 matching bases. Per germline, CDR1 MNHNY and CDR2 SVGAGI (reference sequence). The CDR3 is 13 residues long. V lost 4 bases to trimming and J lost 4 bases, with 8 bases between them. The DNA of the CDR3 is TGTGCCAGCAGTTTGACAGTTAATCAGCCCCAGCATTTT. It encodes CASSLTVNQPQHF.

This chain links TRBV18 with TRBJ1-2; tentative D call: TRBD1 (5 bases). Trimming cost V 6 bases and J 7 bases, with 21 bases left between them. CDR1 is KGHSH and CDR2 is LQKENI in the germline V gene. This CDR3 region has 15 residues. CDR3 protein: CASSPTGARSSGYTF. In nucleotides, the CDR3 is TGTGCCAGCTCGCCAACAGGAGCAAGGTCGAGTGGCTACACCTTC.

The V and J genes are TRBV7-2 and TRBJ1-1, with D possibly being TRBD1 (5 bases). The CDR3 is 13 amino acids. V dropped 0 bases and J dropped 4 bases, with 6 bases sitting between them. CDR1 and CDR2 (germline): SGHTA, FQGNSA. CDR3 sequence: CASSLAGTTEAFF. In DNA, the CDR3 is TGTGCCAGCAGCTTAGCAGGGACCACTGAAGCTTTCTTT.

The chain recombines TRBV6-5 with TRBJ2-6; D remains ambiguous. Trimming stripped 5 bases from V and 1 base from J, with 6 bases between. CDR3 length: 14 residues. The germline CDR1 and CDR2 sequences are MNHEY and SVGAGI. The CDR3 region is CASSQESGANVLTF. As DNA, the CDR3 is TGTGCCAGCAGTCAAGAATCTGGGGCCAACGTCCTGACTTTC.

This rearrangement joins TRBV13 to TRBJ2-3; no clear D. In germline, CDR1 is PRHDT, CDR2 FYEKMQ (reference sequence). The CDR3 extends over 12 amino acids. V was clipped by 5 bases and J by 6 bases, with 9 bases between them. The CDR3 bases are TGTGCCAGCAGCCTATCGGAGGATACGCAGTATTTT. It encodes CASSLSEDTQYF.

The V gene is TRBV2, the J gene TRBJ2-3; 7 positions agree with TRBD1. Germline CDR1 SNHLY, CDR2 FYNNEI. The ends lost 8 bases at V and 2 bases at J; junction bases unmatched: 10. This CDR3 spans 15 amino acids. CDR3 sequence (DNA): TGTGCCAGCTTGCCTGACGGACAGGTCACAGATACGCAGTATTTT. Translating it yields CASLPDGQVTDTQYF.

The CDR3 is CASGPWDSSYEQYF. In DNA, the CDR3 is TGTGCTAGTGGTCCTTGGGACAGCTCCTACGAGCAGTACTTC. The chain is built from TRBV12-5 and TRBJ2-7; 7 bases are shared with TRBD1. From germline, CDR1 is LGHNT and CDR2 FRNRAP. The trim removed 5 bases at V and 0 bases at J, leaving 4 bases unmatched. CDR3 length: 14 residues.

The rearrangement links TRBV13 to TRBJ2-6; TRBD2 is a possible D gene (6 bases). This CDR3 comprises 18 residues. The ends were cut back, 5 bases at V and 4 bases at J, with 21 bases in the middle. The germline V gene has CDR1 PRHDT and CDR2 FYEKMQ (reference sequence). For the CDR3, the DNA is TGTGCCAGCAGCACCCTGGGACTTGATTCTGGGGGGGCCAACGTCCTGACTTTC. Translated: CASSTLGLDSGGANVLTF.

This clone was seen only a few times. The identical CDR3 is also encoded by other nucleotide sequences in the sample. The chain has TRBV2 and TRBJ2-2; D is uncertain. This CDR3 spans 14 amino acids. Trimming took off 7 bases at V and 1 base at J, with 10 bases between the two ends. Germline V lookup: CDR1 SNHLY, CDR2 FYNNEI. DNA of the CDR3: TGTGCCAGCACGGGCAGACTGAACACCGGGGAGCTGTTTTTT. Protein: CASTGRLNTGELFF.

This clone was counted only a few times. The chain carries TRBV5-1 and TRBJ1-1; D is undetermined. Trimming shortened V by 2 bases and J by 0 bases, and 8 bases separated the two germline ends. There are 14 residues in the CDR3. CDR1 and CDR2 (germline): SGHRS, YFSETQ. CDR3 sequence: CASSLTTMNTEAFF. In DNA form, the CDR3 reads TGCGCCAGCAGCTTAACCACAATGAACACTGAAGCTTTCTTT.

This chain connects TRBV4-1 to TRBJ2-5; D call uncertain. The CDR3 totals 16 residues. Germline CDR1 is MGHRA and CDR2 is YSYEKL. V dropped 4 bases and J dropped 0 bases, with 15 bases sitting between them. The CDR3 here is CASSLLATQHQETQYF. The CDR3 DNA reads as TGCGCCAGCAGCCTACTCGCTACCCAGCACCAAGAGACCCAGTACTTC.

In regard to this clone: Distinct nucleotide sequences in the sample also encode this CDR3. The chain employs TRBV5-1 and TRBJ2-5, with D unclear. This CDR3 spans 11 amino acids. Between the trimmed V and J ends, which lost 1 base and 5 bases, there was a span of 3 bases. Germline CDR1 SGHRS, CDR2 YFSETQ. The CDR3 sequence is CASSLKETQYF. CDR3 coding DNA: TGCGCCAGCAGCTTGAAGGAGACCCAGTACTTC.

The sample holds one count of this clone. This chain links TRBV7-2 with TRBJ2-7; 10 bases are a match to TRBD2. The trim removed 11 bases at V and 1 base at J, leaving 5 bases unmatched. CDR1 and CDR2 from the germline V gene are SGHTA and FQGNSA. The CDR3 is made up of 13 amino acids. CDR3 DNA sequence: TGTGCCGGAGGTAGCGGGGGGTCCTACGAGCAGTACTTC. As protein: CAGGSGGSYEQYF. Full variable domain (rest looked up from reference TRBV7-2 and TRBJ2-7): GAGVSQSPSNKVTEKGKDVELRCDPISGHTALYWYRQSLGQGLEFLIYFQGNSAPDKSGLPSDRFSAERTGGSVSTLTIQRTQQEDSAVYLCAGGSGGSYEQYFGPGTRLTVT.

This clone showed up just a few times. CDR3 loop: CASSRTGQKGTDNEQFF. Here the CDR3 DNA reads TGTGCCAGCAGCCGCACCGGACAGAAGGGGACGGACAATGAGCAGTTCTTC. The V call is TRBV5-6, the J call TRBJ2-1, with D possibly being TRBD1 (6 bases). Trimming took off 4 bases at V and 5 bases at J, with 22 bases between the two ends. This CDR3 spans 17 amino acids. CDR1 is SGHDT and CDR2 is YYEEEE in the germline V gene.

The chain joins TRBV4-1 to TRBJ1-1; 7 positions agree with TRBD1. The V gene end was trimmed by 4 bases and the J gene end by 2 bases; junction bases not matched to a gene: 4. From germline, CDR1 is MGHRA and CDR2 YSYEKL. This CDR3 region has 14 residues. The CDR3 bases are TGCGCCAGCAGCCTGGGACAGATAAACACTGAAGCTTTCTTT. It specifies CASSLGQINTEAFF.

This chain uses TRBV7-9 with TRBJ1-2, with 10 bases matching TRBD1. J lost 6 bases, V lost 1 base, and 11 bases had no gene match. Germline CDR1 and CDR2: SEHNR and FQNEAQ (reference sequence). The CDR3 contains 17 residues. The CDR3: CASSLVYRRQGADGYTF. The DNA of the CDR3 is TGTGCCAGCAGCTTAGTATATCGTCGACAGGGGGCGGATGGCTACACCTTC.

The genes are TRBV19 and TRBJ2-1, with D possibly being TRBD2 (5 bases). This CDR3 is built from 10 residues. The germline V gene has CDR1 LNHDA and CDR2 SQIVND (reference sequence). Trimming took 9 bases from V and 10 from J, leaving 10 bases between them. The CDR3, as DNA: TGTGCCAGCGGGGTATTGGAGCAGTTCTTC. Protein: CASGVLEQFF. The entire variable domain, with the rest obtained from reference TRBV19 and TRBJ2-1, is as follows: DGGITQSPKYLFRKEGQNVTLSCEQNLNHDAMYWYRQDPGQGLRLIYYSQIVNDFQKGDIAEGYSVSREKKESFPLTVTSAQKNPTAFYLCASGVLEQFFGPGTRLTVL.

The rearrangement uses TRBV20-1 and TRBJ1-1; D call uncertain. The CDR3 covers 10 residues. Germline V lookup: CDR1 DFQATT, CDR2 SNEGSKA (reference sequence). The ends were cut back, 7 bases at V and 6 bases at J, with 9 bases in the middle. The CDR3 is CSGGSAEAFF. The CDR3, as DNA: TGCAGTGGAGGATCCGCTGAAGCTTTCTTT.